What follows are 32 T cell receptor beta chains derived from one specimen sequenced in a study of spatial heterogeneity in lung cancer. Stated time point: sample taken at primary tumor resection. Findings of the study overall: One measure, the expanded intratumoral alpha and beta TCR count, tracked tumor mutation counts.

Via MiXCR, TCRdb re-called the 5' RACE reads, giving one row per CDR3 protein. The sample has 3,000 or so distinct CDR3 sequences; 5% to 7% are singletons. What these receptors recognize is not known. Sequenced here: lung tumor tissue, sampled at surgery. All receptors come from a male donor with early-stage non-small cell lung cancer.

In this sample, this clonotype is medium-sized. This beta chain is an unintended read in a library built for alpha chains; its size means little. This rearrangement joins TRBV27 to TRBJ1-6; D remains ambiguous. CDR1 is MNHEY and CDR2 is SMNVEV in the germline V gene (reference sequence). Trimming pared 2 bases from V and 9 bases from J, leaving 11 bases between. The CDR3 is 14 amino acids. The CDR3, as DNA: TGTGCCAGCAGTTTAAGATGGATTGGTTCACCCCTCCACTTT. Amino acids: CASSLRWIGSPLHF.

This clonotype is deemed medium-sized. With the library built for alpha chains, this beta chain is off target and its frequency is not meaningful. The DNA of the CDR3 is TGTGCCAGCAGCGTTGACAGAAACACCGGGGAGCTGTTTTTT. Protein product: CASSVDRNTGELFF. The genes are TRBV7-3 and TRBJ2-2; tentatively, D is TRBD1 (5 bases). There are 14 residues in the CDR3. Germline V gene data show CDR1 as SGHTA and CDR2 as FQGTGA. V lost 5 bases, J lost 2 bases, and 9 bases lay in between.

On this clonotype: Being off target in a library aimed at alpha chains, this beta chain has a size of little meaning. J is TRBJ2-5 and V is TRBV6-5, with 10 bases aligning to TRBD2. CDR3 length: 16 residues. Germline CDR1 and CDR2: MNHEY and SVGAGI. V lost 6 bases to trimming and J lost 3 bases; unmatched junction nucleotides: 10. The CDR3 nucleotides are TGTGCCAGCAGATCGCACCCTAGCGGGAGTGAAGAGACCCAGTACTTC. It encodes CASRSHPSGSEETQYF.

This clonotype is classed as medium-sized. Because this beta chain is a stray read in a library intended to capture alpha chains, its abundance should not be given much weight. The rearrangement uses TRBV19 and TRBJ1-5; D gene unclear. V lost 1 base to trimming and J lost 4 bases, with 8 bases between them. Germline CDR1 is LNHDA and CDR2 is SQIVND (reference sequence). The CDR3 has 14 residues. The CDR3 DNA follows: TGTGCCAGTAGTATAGGGGTCGGGAATCAGCCCCAGCATTTT. Its translation: CASSIGVGNQPQHF.

With regard to this clonotype: This beta chain slipped into a library made for alpha chains as a stray read, so its size is not meaningful. The CDR3 DNA sequence: TGCGCGGCGAGGGGTACAGGAACCGGGGAGCTGTTTTTT. It codes for CAARGTGTGELFF. The chain recombines TRBV20-1 with TRBJ2-2; tentatively, D is TRBD1 or TRBD2 (5 bases each). Germline CDR1 and CDR2: DFQATT and SNEGSKA (reference sequence). The CDR3 runs to 13 residues.

This clonotype is medium-sized within its sample. This beta chain is a stray sequence in a library constructed for alpha chains; its clone size is not meaningful. J is TRBJ1-6 and V is TRBV7-2; 7 bases line up with TRBD1. Trimming removed 0 bases from V and 7 bases from J; junction bases left unmatched: 3. The CDR3 length is 15 residues. Germline CDR1 reads SGHTA; CDR2 reads FQGNSA. DNA of the CDR3: TGTGCCAGCAGCTTAGCGGCAGGGGGGAATTCACCCCTCCACTTT. Protein sequence: CASSLAAGGNSPLHF.

In this sample, this clonotype is large. Since the library was made to target alpha chains, this beta chain is a stray read and its abundance is not meaningful. This rearrangement joins TRBV29-1 to TRBJ2-2; D is undetermined. This CDR3 contains 13 residues. Trimming removed 1 base from V and 1 base from J, with 4 bases in between. Germline CDR1 and CDR2: SQVTM and ANQGSEA. CDR3 DNA: TGCAGCGTTGAAGGCCTGAACACCGGGGAGCTGTTTTTT. It codes for CSVEGLNTGELFF.

This clonotype counts as medium-sized. This beta chain was picked up by a library intended for alpha chains and is off target, so its count carries little meaning. V usage is TRBV10-3 and J usage is TRBJ2-7; 9 bases are a match to TRBD1. The CDR3 has 15 residues. Per the germline V gene, CDR1 is ENHRY and CDR2 is SYGVKD. V dropped 5 bases and J dropped 2; count of bases not matched to a gene: 7. The CDR3 spells CAISPGTGNAYEQYF. The CDR3 DNA reads as TGTGCCATCAGTCCCGGGACAGGGAACGCCTACGAGCAGTACTTC.

This clonotype is medium-sized in the sample. This beta chain slipped into a library made for alpha chains as a stray read, so its size is not meaningful. This chain uses TRBV7-2 with TRBJ1-1; TRBD1 agrees at 7 bases. After removal of 1 base from V and 4 bases from J, the junction contained 3 bases not matched to a gene. Germline values: CDR1 SGHTA, CDR2 FQGNSA. The CDR3 is 14 amino acids. The CDR3 spells CASSLVGGTTEAFF. The CDR3 DNA sequence: TGTGCCAGCAGCTTAGTAGGGGGCACCACTGAAGCTTTCTTT. The full variable domain, completed using reference TRBV7-2 and TRBJ1-1, is GAGVSQSPSNKVTEKGKDVELRCDPISGHTALYWYRQSLGQGLEFLIYFQGNSAPDKSGLPSDRFSAERTGGSVSTLTIQRTQQEDSAVYLCASSLVGGTTEAFFGQGTRLTVV.

This clonotype is medium-sized within its sample. This beta chain slipped into a library made for alpha chains as a stray read, so its size is not meaningful. J is TRBJ2-7 and V is TRBV5-5, with 8 bases identical to TRBD2. The CDR3 is 12 residues long. Germline loops: CDR1 SGHKS, CDR2 YYEKEE (reference sequence). Germline trimming cut 3 bases from V and 11 bases from J; bases unmatched to any gene: 7. Written as DNA, the CDR3 is TGTGCCAGCAGCTGGGCGGGGGGCCACGAGTACTTC. Translating it yields CASSWAGGHEYF.

By sample fraction, this clonotype is medium-sized. Little can be read into the size of this beta chain, an off-target read in a library designed for alpha chains. V usage is TRBV7-9 and J usage is TRBJ1-2; D may be TRBD1 (5 bases). CDR1 is SEHNR, CDR2 FQNEAQ, per germline (reference sequence). V lost 3 bases and J 8 bases, leaving 25 bases between the germline ends. This CDR3 contains 17 residues. The CDR3: CASSFGESGLIGNGYTF. CDR3 nucleotides: TGTGCCAGCAGCTTCGGCGAATCGGGGCTGATCGGCAACGGCTACACCTTC.

At least ten counts were recorded for this clonotype. This beta chain was picked up by a library intended for alpha chains and is off target, so its count carries little meaning. This chain joins TRBV6-6 and TRBJ2-5, with D perhaps matching TRBD1 (7 bases). Trimming left V 0 bases short and J 7 bases short, with 18 bases between. The germline V gene has CDR1 MNHNY and CDR2 SVGAGI (reference sequence). This CDR3 is built from 16 residues. The CDR3 reads CASSYSEGAYPGTQYF. The CDR3 bases are TGTGCCAGCAGTTACTCGGAGGGGGCCTACCCAGGGACCCAGTACTTC.

Sample share makes this clonotype medium-sized. One end of the junction does not line up with germline, which may come from a read error. This beta chain appears as a stray read in a library generated for alpha chains; its size is not informative. The CDR3 sequence is CSVIRDLESF. DNA of the CDR3: TGCAGCGTAATACGGGACCTTGAGTCCTTC. The chain employs TRBV29-1 and TRBJ2-1; D tentatively reads TRBD1 or TRBD2 (5 bases each). Germline V CDR1 and CDR2: SQVTM, ANQGSEA. This CDR3 spans 10 amino acids.

A word on this clonotype: As an off-target read in a library built for alpha chains, this beta chain has a frequency of little significance. The V gene is TRBV28, the J gene TRBJ2-7; D may correspond to TRBD1 or TRBD2 (5 bases each). Germline values: CDR1 MDHEN, CDR2 SYDVKM. The CDR3 has 15 amino acids. The V gene lost 1 base and the J gene lost 0 bases, with 10 bases spanning the gap. CDR3 sequence: CASSLSMGTSYEQYF. CDR3 DNA sequence: TGTGCCAGCAGTTTATCCATGGGGACCTCCTACGAGCAGTACTTC.

This clonotype has at least ten counts. Found in a library prepared for alpha chains, this beta chain is an off-target read, and its abundance has little meaning. The genes are TRBV20-1 and TRBJ2-1; D not certain. Germline-derived CDR1 and CDR2 are DFQATT and SNEGSKA (reference sequence). V lost 3 bases and J 5 bases, leaving 14 bases between the germline ends. The CDR3 length is 14 residues. DNA of the CDR3: TGCAGTGCTAGGCACGGGCCGGCCGACAATGAGCAGTTCTTC. It encodes CSARHGPADNEQFF.

Sample share makes this clonotype medium-sized. This beta chain is off target for a library built for alpha chains, so its abundance means little. V and J are TRBV5-1 and TRBJ2-2; 9 bases align to TRBD1. Looked up from germline, CDR1 is SGHRS and CDR2 is YFSETQ. The CDR3 is 14 amino acids. The trim removed 10 bases at V and 4 bases at J, leaving 8 bases unmatched. The CDR3 DNA reads TGCGCCGGGGGGACAGGGCAAAGCACCGGGGAGCTGTTTTTT. Its protein product is CAGGTGQSTGELFF. Combining the CDR3 with reference TRBV5-1 and TRBJ2-2 gives the whole variable domain KAGVTQTPRYLIKTRGQQVTLSCSPISGHRSVSWYQQTPGQGLQFLFEYFSETQRNKGNFPGRFSGRQFSNSRSEMNVSTLELGDSALYLCAGGTGQSTGELFFGEGSRLTVL.

By share, this clonotype counts as medium-sized. In a library made to pick up alpha chains, this beta chain is a stray read with a size that means little. This chain links TRBV5-1 with TRBJ1-5, with 9 bases identical to TRBD1. Germline V gene lookup returns CDR1 SGHRS and CDR2 YFSETQ. J was trimmed by 10 bases and V by 0 bases; bases with no gene match: 2. CDR3 size: 13 residues. The chain's CDR3 is CASSLEDRGPQHF. The CDR3 bases are TGCGCCAGCAGCTTGGAGGACAGGGGTCCCCAGCATTTT.

In its sample, this clonotype is medium-sized. This beta chain is a stray sequence in a library constructed for alpha chains; its clone size is not meaningful. This chain's CDR3 is CASSALSSTSGSHLNTDTQYF. Written as DNA, the CDR3 is TGTGCCAGCAGCGCACTCTCATCGACTAGCGGGAGCCACCTTAACACAGATACGCAGTATTTT. This chain joins TRBV28 and TRBJ2-3; 12 bases align to TRBD2. Germline lookup yields CDR1 MDHEN and CDR2 SYDVKM. The V and J ends lost 6 bases and 2 bases, in that order; junction bases with no gene match: 21. The CDR3 is made up of 21 amino acids.

By frequency in the sample, this clonotype is medium-sized (0.01 to 0.1%). This beta chain is a stray sequence in a library constructed for alpha chains; its clone size is not meaningful. The J gene is TRBJ2-1, the V gene TRBV6-5, with 12 positions matching TRBD2. Losses at the gene ends were 0 bases for V and 15 bases for J; bases not matched to a gene: 9. Germline values: CDR1 MNHEY, CDR2 SVGAGI. The CDR3 is 15 residues long. This chain's CDR3 is CASSYSIETSGSLFF. For the CDR3, the DNA is TGTGCCAGCAGTTACTCGATTGAGACTAGCGGGAGTCTGTTCTTC.

In its sample, this clonotype ranks as medium-sized. This beta chain appears as a stray read in a library generated for alpha chains; its size is not informative. The rearrangement links TRBV12-3 or TRBV12-4 to TRBJ1-1; 7 positions match TRBD1. V trimming: 1 base; J trimming: 3 bases; junction bases outside the gene matches: 8. The CDR3 has 16 amino acids. This chain's CDR3 is CASSLGRGFGDTEAFF. CDR3 bases: TGTGCCAGCAGTTTAGGCAGGGGGTTCGGTGACACTGAAGCTTTCTTT.

This clonotype rates as large. The library was prepared for alpha chains; this beta chain is a stray read, so its frequency means little. V is TRBV12-3 or TRBV12-4 and J is TRBJ2-7, with 11 bases aligning to TRBD2. This CDR3 spans 15 amino acids. J gave up 4 bases and V 3 bases, and 5 bases lay outside the gene matches. The CDR3 spells CASSLTSGVGYEQYF. CDR3 in DNA: TGTGCCAGCAGTTTGACTAGCGGGGTGGGGTACGAGCAGTACTTC.

Within the sample, this clonotype is medium-sized. The library was prepared for alpha chains; this beta chain is a stray read, so its frequency means little. The rearrangement joins TRBV11-2 to TRBJ2-5; D might be TRBD1 (6 bases). Trimming removed 10 bases at V and 6 bases at J, with 21 bases between. Germline V gene lookup returns CDR1 SGHAT and CDR2 FQNNGV. The CDR3 is made up of 14 amino acids. The DNA of the CDR3 is TGTGCCACCAACGCTGTGGGGGCAGGGCAGACCCAGTACTTC. Protein sequence: CATNAVGAGQTQYF. Drawing the rest from reference TRBV11-2 and TRBJ2-5, the complete variable domain is EAGVAQSPRYKIIEKRQSVAFWCNPISGHATLYWYQQILGQGPKLLIQFQNNGVVDDSQLPKDRFSAERLKGVDSTLKIQPAKLEDSAVYLCATNAVGAGQTQYFGPGTRLLVL.

This clonotype rates as medium-sized. Since the library was made to target alpha chains, this beta chain is a stray read and its abundance is not meaningful. The CDR3 nucleotides read TGTGCCAGCAGCCAAGCCTCAGTAGCGGGCGGAAACAATGAGCAGTTCTTC. Encoded protein: CASSQASVAGGNNEQFF. The chain joins TRBV4-2 to TRBJ2-1; 7 positions agree with TRBD2. Germline CDR1 LGHNA, CDR2 YNFKEQ. V gave up 1 base and J gave up 5 bases; unmatched junction bases: 11. The CDR3 runs 17 residues.

By share of the sample, this clonotype is medium-sized. For a library built for alpha chains, this beta chain is a stray read; little rests on its size. The rearrangement links TRBV5-1 to TRBJ2-7, with 13 nucleotides matching TRBD2. CDR1 and CDR2 from the germline V gene are SGHRS and YFSETQ. J lost 6 bases, V lost 4 bases, and 7 bases had no gene match. The CDR3 extends over 15 amino acids. The CDR3 nucleotides are TGCGCCAGCAGCCCCGGACTAGCGGGAGCGGGCGAGCAGTACTTC. Its translation is CASSPGLAGAGEQYF.

This clonotype was detected ten times or more. The library was built for alpha chains, so this beta chain is an off-target read and its size means little. The chain combines TRBV12-3 or TRBV12-4 with TRBJ1-3; the match to TRBD1 covers 8 bases. The CDR3 has 15 residues. Trimming at V came to 4 bases and at J to 2 bases, leaving 4 bases not matched to a gene. This CDR3 reads CASSSPQGAGNTIYF. For the CDR3, the DNA is TGTGCCAGCAGTTCACCACAGGGGGCTGGAAACACCATATATTTT.

Relative to its sample, this clonotype is medium-sized. This beta chain is a stray sequence in a library constructed for alpha chains; its clone size is not meaningful. The chain joins TRBV10-3 to TRBJ2-7; D gene unclear. The CDR3 totals 12 residues. CDR1 and CDR2 from the germline V gene are ENHRY and SYGVKD. Trimming cost V 8 bases and J 6 bases, with 14 bases left between them. Here the CDR3 reads CAIAGSLSEQYF. The CDR3 DNA is TGTGCCATCGCTGGATCCTTAAGCGAGCAGTACTTC.

This clonotype is medium-sized by share. The size of this beta chain means little, since it is a stray read in a library made for alpha chains. The V call is TRBV11-2, the J call TRBJ2-2; D is unresolved. Germline lookup yields CDR1 SGHAT and CDR2 FQNNGV. The CDR3 runs 13 residues. V was clipped by 5 bases and J by 2 bases, with 6 bases between them. The DNA for the CDR3 is TGTGCCAGCAGCAATCATAACACCGGGGAGCTGTTTTTT. Translated, it gives CASSNHNTGELFF.

This clonotype is categorized as medium-sized (0.01 to 0.1%). This beta chain is a stray read from a library made for alpha chains; its abundance is not meaningful. The V and J genes are TRBV7-2 and TRBJ2-3; perhaps TRBD2 as D (6 bases). Germline CDR1 and CDR2: SGHTA and FQGNSA. The CDR3 length is 13 residues. V lost 4 bases to trimming and J lost 6 bases, with 11 bases between them. Written as DNA, the CDR3 is TGTGCCAGCAGCTCAGCCCGGGGGGATACGCAGTATTTT. Its translation is CASSSARGDTQYF.

In this sample, this clonotype is medium-sized. This beta chain is off target for a library built for alpha chains, so its abundance means little. The chain joins TRBV11-3 to TRBJ1-5, with a tentative D call TRBD1 (6 bases). Trimming stripped 7 bases from V and 2 bases from J, with 33 bases between. Germline V gene lookup returns CDR1 SGHNT and CDR2 YENEEA. This CDR3 is 21 amino acids long. CDR3 sequence: CASTRYLCGGPTGVRNQPQHF. The CDR3 DNA reads TGTGCCAGCACCCGGTATCTCTGCGGGGGGCCCACCGGAGTGCGCAATCAGCCCCAGCATTTT.

This clonotype is classed as medium-sized (0.01 to 0.1%). This beta chain turned up in a library designed for alpha chains; as an off-target read, its abundance says little. This rearrangement joins TRBV5-6 to TRBJ2-3, with 7 nucleotides matching TRBD1. Germline V lookup: CDR1 SGHDT, CDR2 YYEEEE. The CDR3 has 15 amino acids. V shed 4 bases, J shed 1 base, and the junction held 6 bases outside the gene matches. Here the CDR3 reads CASSHDRDGTDTQYF. The CDR3 nucleotides are TGTGCCAGCAGCCACGACAGGGACGGCACAGATACGCAGTATTTT.

By frequency in the sample, this clonotype is medium-sized. This beta chain is an off-target read within a library intended for alpha chains, so its frequency means little. This chain links TRBV10-3 with TRBJ1-1; TRBD1 matches 7 bases. Germline trimming cut 4 bases from V and 2 bases from J; bases unmatched to any gene: 10. Germline assignment: CDR1 ENHRY and CDR2 SYGVKD. This CDR3 region has 16 residues. CDR3 protein: CAISVSMAGGNTEAFF. The CDR3 DNA sequence: TGTGCCATCAGTGTTTCCATGGCAGGGGGAAACACTGAAGCTTTCTTT.

This clonotype is medium-sized within its sample. Found in a library prepared for alpha chains, this beta chain is an off-target read, and its abundance has little meaning. The chain couples TRBV7-2 to TRBJ2-1; 7 nucleotides line up with TRBD2. The CDR3 is 14 residues long. V gave up 8 bases and J gave up 5 bases; unmatched junction bases: 9. Germline V CDR1 and CDR2: SGHTA, FQGNSA. CDR3 DNA: TGTGCCAGCCGTTTGGGGCGGGGGAACAATGAGCAGTTCTTC. Translation: CASRLGRGNNEQFF.